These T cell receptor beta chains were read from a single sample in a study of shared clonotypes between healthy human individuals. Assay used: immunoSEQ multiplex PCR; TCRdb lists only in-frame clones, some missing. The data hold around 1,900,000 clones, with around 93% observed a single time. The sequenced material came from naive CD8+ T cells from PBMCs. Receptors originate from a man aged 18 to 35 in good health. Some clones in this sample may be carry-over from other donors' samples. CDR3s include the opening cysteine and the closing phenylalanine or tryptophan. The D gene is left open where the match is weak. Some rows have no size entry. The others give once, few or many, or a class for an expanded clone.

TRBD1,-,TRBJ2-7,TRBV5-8,TGTGCCAGCAGCTTGGCCCGGGACAGGGTTCACGAGCAGTACTTC,CASSLARDRVHEQYF
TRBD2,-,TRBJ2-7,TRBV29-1,TGCAGCGTCGCTCATAGCGGGAGATGGGAAGAGCAGTACTTC,CSVAHSGRWEEQYF
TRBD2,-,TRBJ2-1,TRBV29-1,TGCAGCGTTGGGGGGACTAGCGGGAGGGACCCTTACAATGAGCAGTTCTTC,CSVGGTSGRDPYNEQFF
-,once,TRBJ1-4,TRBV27,TGTGCCAGCAGTCGACACGAAAATGAAAAACTGTTTTTT,CASSRHENEKLFF
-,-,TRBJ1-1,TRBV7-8,TGTGCCAGCAGCTGGGGACTTGGGGGAGCCGAAGCTTTCTTT,CASSWGLGGAEAFF
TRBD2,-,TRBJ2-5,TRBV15,TGTGCCTCCCGGGAGGGAGGCGAGGGAGAGACCCAGTACTTC,CASREGGEGETQYF
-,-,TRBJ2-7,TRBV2,TGTGCCAGCAGGGGGGGGCGGATCTACGAGCAGTACTTC,CASRGGRIYEQYF
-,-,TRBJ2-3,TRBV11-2,TGTGCCAGCAGCTTGTCCACAGATACGCAGTATTTT,CASSLSTDTQYF
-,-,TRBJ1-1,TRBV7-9,TGTGCCAGCAGCGATTTGGTCGACGGTGCTTTCTTT,CASSDLVDGAFF
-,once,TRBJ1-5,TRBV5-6,TGTGCCAGCAGCTTGGGTGGGCCGAATAGCAATCAGCCCCAGCATTTT,CASSLGGPNSNQPQHF
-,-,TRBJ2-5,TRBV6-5,TGTGCCAGCAGTCCCAGGACCCAGCTAGGCGAGACCCAGTACTTC,CASSPRTQLGETQYF
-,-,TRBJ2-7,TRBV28,TGTGCCAGCAGCCTTACAGGGAATCTGGAGCAGTACTTC,CASSLTGNLEQYF